This T cell receptor (beta chain) is from a study of blood T cell repertoires in COVID-19. J lost 4 bases, V lost 5 bases, and 8 bases had no gene match. This CDR3 contains 15 residues. The V gene's germline CDR1 is SGHVS and CDR2 FQNEAQ. Libraries were prepared by immunoSEQ multiplex PCR; TCRdb keeps only in-frame clonotypes and omits some of them. The repertoire holds 250,000 or so clones, with over 70% as singletons. The chain joins TRBV7-8 to TRBJ1-2; 9 nucleotides agree with TRBD1. Sequenced input: peripheral blood. The clonotype comes from a woman aged 40 to 50 who had recovered from COVID-19. The CDR3 is CASSPWDRASYGYTF. Written as DNA, the CDR3 is TGTGCCAGCAGCCCGTGGGACAGGGCGAGCTATGGCTACACCTTC.